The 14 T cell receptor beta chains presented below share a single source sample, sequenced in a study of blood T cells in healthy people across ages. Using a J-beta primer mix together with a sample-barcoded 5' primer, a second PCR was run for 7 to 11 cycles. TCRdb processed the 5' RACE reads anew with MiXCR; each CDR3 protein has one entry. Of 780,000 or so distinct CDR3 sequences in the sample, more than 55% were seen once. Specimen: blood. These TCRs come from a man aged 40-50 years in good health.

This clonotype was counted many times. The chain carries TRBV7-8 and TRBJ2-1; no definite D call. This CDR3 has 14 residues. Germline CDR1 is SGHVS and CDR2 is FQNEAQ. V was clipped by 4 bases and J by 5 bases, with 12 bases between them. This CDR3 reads CASSSVLLDNEQFF. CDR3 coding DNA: TGTGCCAGCAGCTCAGTTTTATTGGACAATGAGCAGTTCTTC.

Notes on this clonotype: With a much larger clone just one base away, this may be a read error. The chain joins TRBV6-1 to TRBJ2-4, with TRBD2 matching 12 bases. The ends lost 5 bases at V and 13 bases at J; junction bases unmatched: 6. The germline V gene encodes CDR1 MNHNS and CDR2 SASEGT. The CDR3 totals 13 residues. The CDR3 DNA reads TGTGCCAGCAGTAACTGGACTAGCGGGGAGCAGTACTTC. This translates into CASSNWTSGEQYF.

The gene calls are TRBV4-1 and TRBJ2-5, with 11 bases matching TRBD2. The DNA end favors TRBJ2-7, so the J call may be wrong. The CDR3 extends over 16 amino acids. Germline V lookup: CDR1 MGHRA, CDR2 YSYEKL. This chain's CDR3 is CASSQETSGIGHEQYF. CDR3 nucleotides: TGCGCCAGCAGCCAAGAGACTAGCGGGATCGGCCACGAGCAGTACTTC.

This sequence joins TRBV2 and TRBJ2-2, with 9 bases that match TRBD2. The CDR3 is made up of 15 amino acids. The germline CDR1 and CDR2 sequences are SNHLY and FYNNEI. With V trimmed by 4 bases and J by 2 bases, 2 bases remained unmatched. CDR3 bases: TGTGCCAGCAGTGGCGGGGGGGTAAACACCGGGGAGCTGTTTTTT. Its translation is CASSGGGVNTGELFF.

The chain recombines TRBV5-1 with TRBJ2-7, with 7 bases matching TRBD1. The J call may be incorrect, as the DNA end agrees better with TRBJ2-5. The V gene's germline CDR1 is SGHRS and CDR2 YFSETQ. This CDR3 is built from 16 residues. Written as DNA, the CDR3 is TGCGCCAGCAGCCCTGATGGACGAGCGGCAGGGGGGACCCAGTACTTC. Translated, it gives CASSPDGRAAGGTQYF.

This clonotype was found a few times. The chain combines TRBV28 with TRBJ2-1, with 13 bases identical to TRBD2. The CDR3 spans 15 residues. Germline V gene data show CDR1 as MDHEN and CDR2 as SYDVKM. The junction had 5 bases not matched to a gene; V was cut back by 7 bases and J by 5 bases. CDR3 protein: CASILGTSGDNEQFF. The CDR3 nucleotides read TGTGCCAGCATTCTCGGGACTAGCGGGGACAATGAGCAGTTCTTC.

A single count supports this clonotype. DNA of the CDR3: TGCAGTGCTAGAGATCGCCGGGACAGGGACCTCCACTTT. This gives the protein CSARDRRDRDLHF. The J gene is TRBJ1-6, the V gene TRBV20-1, with 9 bases matching TRBD1. J gave up 15 bases and V 0 bases, and 6 bases lay outside the gene matches. The CDR3 length is 13 residues. Germline V gene sequence: CDR1 DFQATT, CDR2 SNEGSKA (reference sequence).

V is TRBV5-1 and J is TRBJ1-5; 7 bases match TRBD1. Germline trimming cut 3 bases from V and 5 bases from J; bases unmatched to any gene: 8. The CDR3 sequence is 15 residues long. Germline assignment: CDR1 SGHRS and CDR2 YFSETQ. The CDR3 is CASSSGTALDQPQHF. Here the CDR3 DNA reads TGCGCCAGCAGCTCGGGGACAGCCCTTGATCAGCCCCAGCATTTT.

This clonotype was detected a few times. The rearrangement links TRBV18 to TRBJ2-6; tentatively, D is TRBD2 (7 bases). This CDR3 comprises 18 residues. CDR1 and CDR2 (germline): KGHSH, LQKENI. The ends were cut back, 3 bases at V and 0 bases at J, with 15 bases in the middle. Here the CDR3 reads CASSPRGAESSGANVLTF. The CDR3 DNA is TGTGCCAGCTCACCCCGGGGGGCCGAGAGCTCTGGGGCCAACGTCCTGACTTTC.

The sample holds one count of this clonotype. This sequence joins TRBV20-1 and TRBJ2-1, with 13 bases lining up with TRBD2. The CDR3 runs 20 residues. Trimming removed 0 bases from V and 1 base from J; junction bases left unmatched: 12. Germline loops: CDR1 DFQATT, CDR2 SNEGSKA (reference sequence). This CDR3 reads CSAREYPGLAGSVSYNEQFF. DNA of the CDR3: TGCAGTGCTAGAGAATACCCGGGACTAGCGGGGAGTGTTTCCTACAATGAGCAGTTCTTC.

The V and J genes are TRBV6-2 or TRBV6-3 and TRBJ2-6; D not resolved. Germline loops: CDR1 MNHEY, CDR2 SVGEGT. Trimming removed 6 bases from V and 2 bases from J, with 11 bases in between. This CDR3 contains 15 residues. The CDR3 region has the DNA TGTGCCAGCAGCTCCCACCCACCTGGGGCCAACGTCCTGACTTTC. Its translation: CASSSHPPGANVLTF.

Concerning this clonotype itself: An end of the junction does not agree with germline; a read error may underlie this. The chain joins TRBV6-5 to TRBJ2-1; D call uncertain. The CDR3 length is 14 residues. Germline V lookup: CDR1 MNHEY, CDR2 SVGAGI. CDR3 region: CASGYSNRMYEQFF. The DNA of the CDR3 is TGTGCCAGCGGTTACTCGAATAGGATGTATGAGCAGTTCTTC.

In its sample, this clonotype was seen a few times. CDR3 region: CSARHVAQETQYF. The CDR3 DNA is TGCAGTGCTAGACACGTTGCGCAAGAGACCCAGTACTTC. The chain employs TRBV20-1 and TRBJ2-5; D remains unclear. This CDR3 region has 13 residues. The V and J ends lost 2 bases and 2 bases respectively, with 9 bases between them. Per the germline V gene, CDR1 is DFQATT and CDR2 is SNEGSKA (reference sequence).

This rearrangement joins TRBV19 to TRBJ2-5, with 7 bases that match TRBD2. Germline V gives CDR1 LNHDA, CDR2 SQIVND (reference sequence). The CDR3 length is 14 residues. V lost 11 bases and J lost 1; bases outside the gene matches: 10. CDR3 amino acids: CAYGWWGGQETQYF. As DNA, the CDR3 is TGTGCCTATGGGTGGTGGGGGGGCCAAGAGACCCAGTACTTC.